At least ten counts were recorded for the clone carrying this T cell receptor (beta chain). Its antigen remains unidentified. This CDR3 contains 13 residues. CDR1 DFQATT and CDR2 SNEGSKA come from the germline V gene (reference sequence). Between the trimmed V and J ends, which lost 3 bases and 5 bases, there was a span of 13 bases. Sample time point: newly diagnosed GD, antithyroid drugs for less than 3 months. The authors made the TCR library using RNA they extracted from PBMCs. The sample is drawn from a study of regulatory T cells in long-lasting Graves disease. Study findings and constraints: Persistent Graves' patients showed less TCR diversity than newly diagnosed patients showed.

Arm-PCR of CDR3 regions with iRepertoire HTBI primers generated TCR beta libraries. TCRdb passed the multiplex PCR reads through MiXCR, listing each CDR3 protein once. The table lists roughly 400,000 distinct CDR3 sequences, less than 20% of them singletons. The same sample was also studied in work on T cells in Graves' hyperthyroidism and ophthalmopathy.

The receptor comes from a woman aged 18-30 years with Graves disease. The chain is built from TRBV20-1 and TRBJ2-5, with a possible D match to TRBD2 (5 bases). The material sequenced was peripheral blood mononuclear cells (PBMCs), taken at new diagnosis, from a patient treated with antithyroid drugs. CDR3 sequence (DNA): TGCAGTGCTAGCAGAGGGTACGGGGAGACCCAGTACTTC. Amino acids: CSASRGYGETQYF.